These 10 T cell receptor beta chains were sequenced from one sample in a study of early T cells in non-severe SARS-CoV-2 infection. MiXCR, applied by TCRdb to the 5' RACE reads, yields one record per CDR3 protein. The profile covers 30,000 to 40,000 distinct CDR3 sequences, with around 4.6% appearing a single time and less than 15% taken by the ten largest. The sequencing input was whole blood. All receptors come from an adult who was a healthcare worker with PCR-confirmed SARS-CoV-2 infection or an uninfected control (not recorded which).

This rearrangement joins TRBV12-3 or TRBV12-4 to TRBJ1-1; 8 bases fit TRBD1. J was trimmed by 3 bases and V by 6 bases; bases with no gene match: 9. The CDR3 covers 15 residues. The CDR3 is CASSNTKTGDTEAFF. For the CDR3, the DNA is TGTGCCAGCAGCAATACAAAGACAGGGGACACTGAAGCTTTCTTT.

This clonotype occurred a few times. The rearrangement joins TRBV7-8 to TRBJ2-1; TRBD2 matches at 12 bases. Germline V gene lookup returns CDR1 SGHVS and CDR2 FQNEAQ. The CDR3 extends over 14 amino acids. The trim removed 2 bases at V and 8 bases at J, leaving 1 base unmatched. In DNA form, the CDR3 reads TGTGCCAGCAGCTTAACTAGCGGGGGGTATGAGCAGTTCTTC. Amino acid sequence: CASSLTSGGYEQFF.

This clonotype was seen many times. The J gene is TRBJ1-6, the V gene TRBV12-3 or TRBV12-4, with 8 bases lining up with TRBD1. The V and J ends lost 8 bases and 6 bases, in that order; junction bases with no gene match: 3. The CDR3 covers 13 residues. The CDR3 nucleotides read TGTGCCAGCGGGGACAGGATTAATTCACCCCTCCACTTT. Translating gives CASGDRINSPLHF.

There are a few counts of this clonotype. This chain connects TRBV29-1 to TRBJ1-3; no definite D call. V lost 7 bases and J 0 bases, leaving 7 bases between the germline ends. The germline gives CDR1 SQVTM, CDR2 ANQGSEA. The CDR3 consists of 12 residues. The DNA for the CDR3 is TGCAGCGCACAGAGCTCTGGAAACACCATATATTTT. It yields the protein CSAQSSGNTIYF.

This clonotype was counted at least ten times. The gene calls are TRBV5-1 and TRBJ2-7; perhaps TRBD1 as D (5 bases). The CDR3 contains 14 residues. CDR1 and CDR2 from the germline V gene are SGHRS and YFSETQ. V was cut by 4 bases and J by 1 base, with 12 bases left in between. The CDR3 DNA follows: TGCGCCAGCAGCCCCACAGGATCTTCCTACGAGCAGTACTTC. It yields the protein CASSPTGSSYEQYF. The whole variable domain, filled in from reference TRBV5-1 and TRBJ2-7, reads KAGVTQTPRYLIKTRGQQVTLSCSPISGHRSVSWYQQTPGQGLQFLFEYFSETQRNKGNFPGRFSGRQFSNSRSEMNVSTLELGDSALYLCASSPTGSSYEQYFGPGTRLTVT.

This clonotype was seen repeatedly, ten times or more. The genes are TRBV18 and TRBJ2-1; no clear D. Germline CDR1 KGHSH, CDR2 LQKENI. CDR3 length equals 12 residues. V gave up 1 base and J gave up 8 bases, with 6 bases separating them. The DNA of the CDR3 is TGTGCCAGCTCACCACTCCCATATGAGCAGTTCTTC. Residues: CASSPLPYEQFF.

This clonotype was seen at least ten times. V is TRBV14 and J is TRBJ2-1, with D possibly TRBD2 on 5 matching bases. Germline CDR1 reads SGHDN; CDR2 reads FVKESK. Between the trimmed V and J ends, which lost 4 bases and 3 bases, there was a span of 10 bases. This CDR3 has 14 amino acids. The CDR3 region has the DNA TGTGCCAGCAGCCCCGGGAATCTCTACAATGAGCAGTTCTTC. Protein sequence: CASSPGNLYNEQFF. The variable domain in full, with the rest retrieved from reference TRBV14 and TRBJ2-1, is EAGVTQFPSHSVIEKGQTVTLRCDPISGHDNLYWYRRVMGKEIKFLLHFVKESKQDESGMPNNRFLAERTGGTYSTLKVQPAELEDSGVYFCASSPGNLYNEQFFGPGTRLTVL.

This clonotype was seen ten or more times. The chain carries TRBV6-2 or TRBV6-3 and TRBJ2-5; possibly TRBD2 for D (5 bases). The V end was cut by 5 bases, the J end by 2 bases, with 9 bases between. The CDR3 is 13 residues long. CDR1 is MNHEY and CDR2 is SVGEGT in the germline V gene. CDR3 in amino acids: CASSRGRQETQYF. The CDR3 bases are TGTGCCAGCAGTCGGGGTAGACAAGAGACCCAGTACTTC.

V is TRBV20-1 and J is TRBJ2-2; 9 bases line up with TRBD2. CDR3 size: 16 residues. Germline values: CDR1 DFQATT, CDR2 SNEGSKA (reference sequence). V shed 6 bases, J shed 4 bases, and the junction held 12 bases outside the gene matches. The CDR3 here is CSAHVRSGGSTGELFF. In nucleotides, the CDR3 is TGCAGTGCCCACGTTCGGAGCGGGGGGTCCACCGGGGAGCTGTTTTTT.

This chain connects TRBV7-6 to TRBJ1-6, with D perhaps matching TRBD1 (5 bases). Germline V gene data show CDR1 as SGHVS and CDR2 as FNYEAQ. Trimming removed 1 base at V and 3 bases at J, with 7 bases between. The CDR3 has 15 amino acids. CDR3 protein: CASSLEGNYNSPLHF. The CDR3 region has the DNA TGTGCCAGCAGCTTAGAGGGGAACTATAATTCACCCCTCCACTTT.